This record concerns one T cell receptor beta chain sequence. This specimen belongs to a study of control samples from healthy donors and cancer patients. TCRdb's copy holds only in-frame clones and misses some; the assay was immunoSEQ multiplex PCR. This sample has about 130,000 clones, with around nine tenths found just once. From germline, CDR1 is LGHNA and CDR2 YNFKEQ. The CDR3 length is 17 residues. V lost 0 bases, J lost 9 bases, and 18 bases lay in between. This clonotype was sampled from a man aged 18 to 29 in good health. V is TRBV4-2 and J is TRBJ1-6; D gene unclear. The material sequenced was blood. DNA of the CDR3: TGTGCCAGCAGCCAAGAGGGTCTGCAGGCGGTAGGTTCACCCCTCCACTTT. Translated: CASSQEGLQAVGSPLHF.